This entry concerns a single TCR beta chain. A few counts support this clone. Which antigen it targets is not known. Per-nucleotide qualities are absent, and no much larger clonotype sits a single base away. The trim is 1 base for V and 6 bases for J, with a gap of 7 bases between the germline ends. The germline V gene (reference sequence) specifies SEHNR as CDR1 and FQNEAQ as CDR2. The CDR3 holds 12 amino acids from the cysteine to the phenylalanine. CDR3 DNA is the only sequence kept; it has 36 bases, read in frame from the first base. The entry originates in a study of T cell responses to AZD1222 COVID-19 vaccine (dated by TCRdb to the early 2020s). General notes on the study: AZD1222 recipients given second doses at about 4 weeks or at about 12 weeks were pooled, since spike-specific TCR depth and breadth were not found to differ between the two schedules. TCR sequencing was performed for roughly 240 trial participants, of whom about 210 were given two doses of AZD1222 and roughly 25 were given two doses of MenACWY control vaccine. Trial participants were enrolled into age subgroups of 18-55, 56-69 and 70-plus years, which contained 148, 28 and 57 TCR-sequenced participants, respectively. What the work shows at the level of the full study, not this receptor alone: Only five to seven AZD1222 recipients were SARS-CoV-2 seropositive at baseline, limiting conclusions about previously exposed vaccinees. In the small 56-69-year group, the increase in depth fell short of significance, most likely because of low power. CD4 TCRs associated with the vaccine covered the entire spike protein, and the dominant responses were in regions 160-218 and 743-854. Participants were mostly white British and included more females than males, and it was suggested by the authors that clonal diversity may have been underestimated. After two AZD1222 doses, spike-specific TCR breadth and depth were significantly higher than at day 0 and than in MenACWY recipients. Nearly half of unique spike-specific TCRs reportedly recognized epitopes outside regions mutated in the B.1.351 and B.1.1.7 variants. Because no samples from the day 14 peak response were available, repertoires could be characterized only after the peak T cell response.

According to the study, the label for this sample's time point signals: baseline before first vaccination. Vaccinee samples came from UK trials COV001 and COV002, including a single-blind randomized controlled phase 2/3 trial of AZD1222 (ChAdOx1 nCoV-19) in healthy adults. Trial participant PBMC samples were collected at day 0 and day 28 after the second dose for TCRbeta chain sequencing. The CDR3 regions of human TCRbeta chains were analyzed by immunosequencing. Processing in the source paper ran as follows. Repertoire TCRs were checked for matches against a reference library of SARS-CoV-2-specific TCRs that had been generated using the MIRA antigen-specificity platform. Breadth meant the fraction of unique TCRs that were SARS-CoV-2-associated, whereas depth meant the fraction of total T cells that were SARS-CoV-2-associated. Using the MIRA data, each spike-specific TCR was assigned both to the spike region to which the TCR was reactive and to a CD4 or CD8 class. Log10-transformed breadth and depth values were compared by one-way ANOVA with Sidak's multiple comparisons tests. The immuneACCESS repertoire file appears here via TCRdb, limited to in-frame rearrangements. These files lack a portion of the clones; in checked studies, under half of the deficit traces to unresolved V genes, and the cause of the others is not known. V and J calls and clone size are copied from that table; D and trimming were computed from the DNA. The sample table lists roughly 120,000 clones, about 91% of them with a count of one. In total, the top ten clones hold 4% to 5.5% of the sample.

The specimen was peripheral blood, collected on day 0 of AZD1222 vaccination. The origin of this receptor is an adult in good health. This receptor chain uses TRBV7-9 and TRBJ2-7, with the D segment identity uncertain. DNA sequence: TGTGCCAGCAGCTTAGGAGCTGTCGAGCAGTACTTC. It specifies CASSLGAVEQYF.